The sequence of this TCR beta chain was determined in a study of T cell clonotyping in hematopoietic cell transplantation. Germline V gives CDR1 MGHRA, CDR2 YSYEKL. V shed 2 bases and J 0 bases; nucleotides not matched to a gene: 3. The CDR3 is 16 amino acids. Findings of the study overall: No sorting was done, leaving CD4 and CD8 contributions mixed. Recipient TCR diversity dropped after transplant; expanded clonotypes rose from day 30 to 180.

The protocol was immunoSEQ multiplex PCR, while the TCRdb copy is restricted to in-frame clones and leaves out a portion. The profile shows about 3,500 clones, roughly three quarters of them singletons. Recipients were bled about 28 days pretransplant and at posttransplant days 30, 100, 180. As regards this clone: Its target is not known.

The sequencing used peripheral blood mononuclear cells, collected 30 days after allogeneic stem cell transplant. The V gene is TRBV4-1, the J gene TRBJ2-7, with 11 bases aligning to TRBD2. The origin of this receptor is a male patient aged 40-50 years who had an allogeneic stem cell transplant from an unrelated donor, so the T cells may come from the graft donor. Some clones in this sample may be carry-over from other donors' samples. CDR3 loop: CASSQRLAGSSYEQYF. The CDR3 DNA reads TGCGCCAGCAGCCAACGACTAGCGGGAAGCTCCTACGAGCAGTACTTC.